The source of this T cell receptor beta chain is a study of human T cells and chemical hapten exposure listed by TCRdb under 2021. Some background on the complete study: For sensitization, 2% DPC in acetone was applied to a roughly 2 cm by roughly 2 cm area of upper inner arm skin. Patch testing on the upper back used Finn chambers containing 0.01% DPC, with scoring done after 6 days according to International Contact Dermatitis Research Group standards. Throughout the study period of roughly five months, patients also received therapeutic DPC doses to the scalp every week. Most of the patients in the cohort were female, and the cohort covered alopecia areata with under or over 50% scalp involvement, alopecia totalis and alopecia universalis. Blood was sampled from patients pre-sensitization (week 0) and at 2, 6 and about 24 weeks after DPC sensitization. Peripheral blood TCR repertoire changes were tracked in vivo in alopecia patients during primary and secondary sensitization to the hapten diphenylcyclopropenone (DPC). Blood for TCR sequencing was provided by twenty-nine alopecia patients at one to four time points (pre-sensitization, 2, 6 and 24 weeks). The libraries were sequenced as a pool, and the TCR yield per sample differed mostly because of small variations in library volumes within the pool.

Libraries were made using RACE. The reads were generated on a NextSeq 500. Library preparation attached unique molecular identifiers to individual cDNA molecules for quantitative, reproducible TCR counting. Both TCR alpha and TCR beta chains were sequenced from each blood RNA sample. The authors' analysis ran thus. Samples had a median of approximately 93,000 TCRs, with a range from about 20,000 to 690,600. V, J and CDR3 annotation of the TCR reads was performed with the Decombinator software suite. To make PS versus PT1 abundance plots, every sample was subsampled to the same number of TCRs (28,000). Expanded TCRs were defined as absent before sensitization and observed at least eight times at the 2-week time point. TCRdb applied fastp at Q25 and MiXCR to the public reads, then kept only in-frame beta chains. A single entry per CDR3 protein holds the most common genes and DNA from its merged rows. The V and J calls, along with clone size, are taken from TCRdb and not from the paper's own processing. This sample holds more than 150,000 distinct CDR3 sequences; nearly 30% were observed only once. The ten biggest clones cover 2.9% of the sample.

Per the publication, the time point label means: pre-sensitization, week 0. The sample's treatment or condition label, decoded: therapeutic diphenylcyclopropenone sensitization with weekly scalp DPC. At every patch-test visit, the blood draw took place before the patch test was put on. Patients were considered eligible if aged 18 to 70, diagnosed with alopecia and deemed suitable for DPC therapy, and patients were excluded if pregnant. Total RNA was extracted from unfractionated whole blood that had been collected in Tempus Blood RNA tubes. What the study reported, not specific to this receptor: The number of PT1 expanded TCRs positively correlated with patch test score, significant at thresholds 8, 16 and 32 but not 4. Alopecia, a presumed autoimmune disease, was present in all patients, so the immune response of the patients might differ from that of healthy individuals. Expanded TCRs formed significantly more large CDR3 similarity clusters than pre-sensitization or healthy control sets, consistent with antigen-driven responses. Repeated subsampling changed both the strength of the expansion versus patch-test correlation and the threshold at which the correlation became significant. DPC sensitization did not change how many TCRs were above 1 in 1000 frequency, and no evidence was found of alterations in global repertoire structure.

A word on this clonotype: Its target antigen remains unknown. Per-base quality was not reported, and no clone a single base away is much larger than it.

From the cysteine up to the phenylalanine, the CDR3 has a length of 16 residues. CDR3 DNA is the only sequence kept; it has 48 bases, read in frame from the first base. CDR1 SGHRS and CDR2 YFSETQ are derived from the germline V gene. V and J lose 6 bases and 6 bases, and a span of 23 bases separates them. Recombination connected TRBV5-1 to TRBJ2-3; TRBD1 is possibly the D segment (6 matching bases). Material: whole blood, obtained in connection with sensitization to the hapten diphenylcyclopropenone (DPC). The receptor was derived from a woman between 25 and 40 years old with alopecia areata. Some clones in this sample may be carry-over from other donors' samples. The CDR3: CASKLSAGQPVDTQYF. The DNA sequence is TGCGCCAGCAAATTATCAGCCGGACAGCCCGTGGATACGCAGTATTTT.